The subject of this entry is one T cell receptor (beta chain). The CDR3 totals 13 residues. The germline V gene has CDR1 SGHRS and CDR2 YFSETQ. Trimming stripped 6 bases from V and 4 bases from J, with 12 bases between. The data belong to a study of cytotoxic CD8 clonotypes in ibrutinib-treated CLL. The planned depth of sequencing spanned 1 in 200,000 to 1 in 1 million T cells. Measured with immunoSEQ multiplex PCR; TCRdb has only the in-frame clones, and not every one. The repertoire includes roughly 160,000 clones, 81% of them detected once, and about 2% sits in the top ten. This sequence joins TRBV5-1 and TRBJ2-3; D not resolved. This TCR derives from a human donor with chronic lymphocytic leukemia. This specimen consisted of PBMCs, obtained after 12 months of ibrutinib treatment. The DNA for the CDR3 is TGCGCCAGCATGGACCCTGGCGCAGATACGCAGTATTTT. It is translated as CASMDPGADTQYF.